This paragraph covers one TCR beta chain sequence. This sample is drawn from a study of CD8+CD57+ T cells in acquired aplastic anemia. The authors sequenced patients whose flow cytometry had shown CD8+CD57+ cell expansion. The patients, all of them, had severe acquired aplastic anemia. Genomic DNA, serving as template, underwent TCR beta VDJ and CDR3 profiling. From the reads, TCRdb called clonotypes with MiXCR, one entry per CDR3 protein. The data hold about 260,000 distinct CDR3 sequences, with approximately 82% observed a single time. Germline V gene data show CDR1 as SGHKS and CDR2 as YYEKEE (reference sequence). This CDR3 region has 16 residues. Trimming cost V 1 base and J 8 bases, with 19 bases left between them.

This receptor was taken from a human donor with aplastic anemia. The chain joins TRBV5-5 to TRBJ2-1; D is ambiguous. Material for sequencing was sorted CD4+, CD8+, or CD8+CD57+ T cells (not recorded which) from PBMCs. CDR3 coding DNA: TGTGCCAGCAGCTTGTTAGGCCGAAACGGTCAGGATGAGCAGTTCTTC. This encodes CASSLLGRNGQDEQFF.